This TCR beta chain was observed in a study of tumor and adjacent non-tumor tissue in lung cancer. Study overall: Histology: under 15 adenocarcinoma, a couple of squamous cell carcinoma, 1 small cell lung cancer. Points from the study as a whole: Patients with more diverse tumor TCRs had worse survival.

TCRbeta libraries were built with three rounds of nested PCR, modified from ARM-PCR. MiXCR, applied by TCRdb to the multiplex PCR reads, yields one record per CDR3 protein. Of about 110,000 distinct CDR3 sequences in the sample, 60% to 70% were seen once. A note on this clonotype: What it binds is unknown.

This sample's RNA came from whole unsorted tissue. Distant lung tissue was collected more than 3 cm away from the tumor edge. Donors were chemotherapy-naive, newly diagnosed lung cancer surgical patients in China, August–November 2014. The sequence came from a man in his 60s with non-small cell lung cancer. Sequences were obtained from distant non-tumor lung tissue.

CDR3 DNA sequence: TGCAGTGCTCCCCTCGGGGAAAAAGCTTTCTTT. Protein: CSAPLGEKAFF. V is TRBV20-1 and J is TRBJ1-1, with no clear D. This CDR3 spans 11 amino acids. Trimming removed 5 bases at V and 9 bases at J, with 13 bases between. Germline CDR1 reads DFQATT; CDR2 reads SNEGSKA (reference sequence).